This entry lists 11 T cell receptor beta chains sequenced from one sample in a study of blood T cells in healthy people across ages. For the second PCR, which ran for roughly 7 to 11 cycles, a sample-barcoded 5' primer and a J-beta primer mix were used. TCRdb analysed the 5' RACE reads with MiXCR anew, one entry per CDR3 protein. This table has about 670,000 distinct CDR3 sequences, over 40% appearing once. Sequenced material: blood. The receptors shown here come from a woman older than 75 in good health.

The V and J genes are TRBV6-2 or TRBV6-3 and TRBJ2-3, with D possibly being TRBD1 (5 bases). The length of the CDR3 is 18 residues. V was cut by 1 base and J by 0 bases, with 17 bases left in between. The V gene's germline CDR1 is MNHEY and CDR2 SVGEGT. The DNA for the CDR3 is TGTGCCAGCAGTTACTTGGTCGGCCGACAGACTAGCACAGATACGCAGTATTTT. It encodes CASSYLVGRQTSTDTQYF.

This chain connects TRBV29-1 to TRBJ2-2, with D perhaps matching TRBD1 (6 bases). V dropped 4 bases and J dropped 3 bases, with 9 bases sitting between them. This CDR3 is built from 13 residues. Germline V gene data show CDR1 as SQVTM and CDR2 as ANQGSEA. CDR3 DNA: TGCAGCGTTGTGGGGGCGGACACCGGGGAGCTGTTTTTT. It codes for CSVVGADTGELFF.

This clonotype appeared many times. The J gene is TRBJ2-5, the V gene TRBV10-3; D not certain. There are 14 residues in the CDR3. CDR1 ENHRY and CDR2 SYGVKD come from the germline V gene. V was clipped by 3 bases and J by 2 bases, with 10 bases between them. CDR3 region: CAISERGSQETQYF. In DNA form, the CDR3 reads TGTGCCATCAGTGAACGAGGTTCTCAAGAGACCCAGTACTTC.

The J gene is TRBJ1-1, the V gene TRBV29-1; TRBD1 might be the D (6 bases). The CDR3 is 14 residues long. CDR1 and CDR2 (germline): SQVTM, ANQGSEA. V was clipped by 4 bases and J by 11 bases, with 23 bases between them. CDR3 coding DNA: TGCAGCGTTGGGGGAGACAGGCGAGGAGGACGGGCTTTCTTT. Its translation: CSVGGDRRGGRAFF.

This rearrangement joins TRBV4-3 to TRBJ2-3; tentative D call: TRBD2 (6 bases). The germline CDR1 and CDR2 sequences are LGHNA and YSLEER. V was shortened by 4 bases and J by 2 bases, with 13 bases between the two germline ends. The CDR3 is 15 amino acids. CDR3 loop: CASSRRAGITDTQYF. The CDR3 DNA sequence: TGCGCCAGCAGCCGCCGAGCGGGCATCACAGATACGCAGTATTTT.

This clonotype was picked up many times. The J gene is TRBJ2-3, the V gene TRBV9; D possibly corresponds to TRBD2 (5 bases). V lost 0 bases to trimming and J lost 0 bases, with 8 bases between them. This CDR3 region has 15 residues. Germline CDR1 SGDLS, CDR2 YYNGEE. CDR3 region: CASSVDSGSTDTQYF. The CDR3 nucleotides read TGTGCCAGCAGCGTAGACAGCGGTAGCACAGATACGCAGTATTTT.

There are many counts of this clonotype. V gene TRBV5-1 combines with J gene TRBJ2-5; 10 nucleotides match TRBD1. The DNA end is more similar to TRBJ2-7, so the J call may be wrong. There are 13 residues in the CDR3. CDR1 and CDR2 from the germline V gene are SGHRS and YFSETQ. This chain's CDR3 is CASNRDRGSEQYF. CDR3 nucleotide sequence: TGCGCCAGCAATCGGGACAGGGGAAGCGAGCAGTACTTC.

This clonotype was seen repeatedly, ten times or more. V gene TRBV20-1 combines with J gene TRBJ1-2, with D possibly TRBD1 on 6 matching bases. V was cut by 0 bases and J by 3 bases, with 11 bases left in between. This CDR3 comprises 14 residues. In germline, CDR1 is DFQATT, CDR2 SNEGSKA (reference sequence). CDR3 bases: TGCAGTGCTAGAGATAACAGGGCGGACTATGGCTACACCTTC. It encodes CSARDNRADYGYTF.

Notes on this clonotype: This sequence may be a read error, since a much larger clone differs from it by one base. The chain is built from TRBV5-1 and TRBJ2-5; D is perhaps TRBD1 or TRBD2 (7 bases each). The last part of the DNA fits TRBJ2-7 better; the J call may be wrong. CDR1 and CDR2 (germline): SGHRS, YFSETQ. The CDR3 totals 15 residues. The CDR3 protein is CASKGGTVLGHEQYF. As DNA, the CDR3 is TGCGCCAGCAAGGGAGGGACAGTTCTCGGCCACGAGCAGTACTTC.

As regards this clonotype: The junction departs from the called germline gene at one end, perhaps through a read error. The rearrangement links TRBV16 to TRBJ2-5; D is unresolved. CDR3 length: 15 amino acids. Germline CDR1 KGHSY, CDR2 FQNENV. Here the CDR3 reads CASSQSWVQKEAQYF. CDR3 coding DNA: TGTGCCAGCAGCCAATCGTGGGTTCAGAAAGAGGCCCAGTACTTC.

The gene calls are TRBV7-9 and TRBJ1-2, with a possible D match to TRBD1 (5 bases). V gave up 5 bases and J gave up 2 bases, with 15 bases separating them. This CDR3 comprises 15 residues. Germline lookup yields CDR1 SEHNR and CDR2 FQNEAQ (reference sequence). CDR3 nucleotide sequence: TGTGCCAGCAGCCCCCGGGGGGGATTCAACTATGGCTACACCTTC. As protein: CASSPRGGFNYGYTF.